A selection of T cell receptor beta chains follows, all from one sample in a study of control samples from healthy donors and cancer patients. Clones were sequenced by immunoSEQ multiplex PCR, and TCRdb holds only the in-frame ones, with some missing. This sample carries 130,000 or so clones, approximately 92% of them seen once, and the ten largest clones take about 1.9%. Sequencing was carried out using blood. These receptors came from a woman between 45 and 60 years old in good health. The CDR3 runs from the conserved cysteine through the conserved F or W. The D gene is left open where the match is weak. Clone sizes are given selectively: once, few, many, or a class where the clone is expanded.

D	V	J	size	CDR3	DNA
TRBD1	TRBV19	TRBJ2-3	NA	CASSILDRGRNTQYF	TGTGCCAGTAGTATACTGGACAGGGGACGAAATACGCAGTATTTT
NA	TRBV2	TRBJ1-6	NA	CATHGRNNSPLHF	TGTGCCACCCACGGACGGAATAATTCACCCCTCCACTTT
TRBD1	TRBV10-3	TRBJ1-6	NA	CANSDRGSSPLHF	TGTGCCAACTCGGACAGGGGTTCTTCACCCCTCCACTTT
TRBD1	TRBV2	TRBJ2-2	NA	CASEGQGSGELFF	TGTGCCAGCGAGGGACAGGGTTCCGGGGAGCTGTTTTTT
TRBD1	TRBV5-4	TRBJ2-7	NA	CASSSPPGQGASYEQYF	TGTGCCAGCAGCTCGCCACCGGGACAGGGGGCCTCCTACGAGCAGTACTTC
NA	TRBV24-1	TRBJ2-5	NA	CATSDLLPSGQETQYF	TGTGCCACCAGTGATTTGCTACCCAGCGGCCAAGAGACCCAGTACTTC
NA	TRBV6-5	TRBJ1-3	few	CASSRGASSGNTIYF	TGTGCCAGCAGCAGGGGTGCGAGCTCTGGAAACACCATATATTTT
TRBD1	TRBV6-5	TRBJ1-5	NA	CASGGTGASIRPQHF	TGTGCCAGCGGGGGGACAGGAGCCTCCATACGGCCCCAGCATTTT
NA	TRBV7-9	TRBJ2-6	NA	CASSLGSGNSGANVLTF	TGTGCCAGCAGCTTAGGTTCCGGCAACTCTGGGGCCAACGTCCTGACTTTC
NA	TRBV7-8	TRBJ1-1	once	CASSLGTGPNTEAFF	TGTGCCAGCAGCTTAGGAACAGGACCGAACACTGAAGCTTTCTTT
NA	TRBV4-1	TRBJ1-4	NA	CASRAMWFDSLNEKLFF	TGCGCCAGCAGGGCAATGTGGTTTGACAGCCTTAATGAAAAACTGTTTTTT
TRBD1	TRBV7-9	TRBJ1-2	NA	CASSSWTGRIYPGGYGYTF	TGTGCCAGCAGCTCCTGGACAGGGCGGATCTACCCGGGTGGATATGGCTACACCTTC
TRBD1	TRBV18	TRBJ1-4	NA	CASSPRQGENEKLFF	TGTGCCAGCTCACCAAGACAGGGGGAGAATGAAAAACTGTTTTTT
NA	TRBV15	TRBJ1-5	NA	CATSRVVYNSNQPQHF	TGTGCCACCAGCAGAGTCGTGTATAATAGCAATCAGCCCCAGCATTTT
NA	TRBV7-6	TRBJ2-7	NA	CASSLQAGTTYEQYF	TGTGCCAGCAGCTTACAGGCGGGAACAACCTACGAGCAGTACTTC
NA	TRBV19	TRBJ1-1	NA	CASSKRQVRNTEAFF	TGTGCCAGTAGCAAGAGACAGGTACGAAACACTGAAGCTTTCTTT
NA	TRBV7-8	TRBJ2-5	once	CASSPRNRVRETQYF	TGTGCCAGCAGCCCAAGAAACAGGGTTAGGGAGACCCAGTACTTC
NA	TRBV7-9	TRBJ2-7	NA	CATRLSSPYEQYF	TGTGCCACTAGGCTAAGTAGCCCCTACGAGCAGTACTTC
TRBD1	TRBV19	TRBJ1-5	NA	CASSFGGGGNQPQHF	TGTGCCAGTAGTTTTGGAGGGGGCGGGAATCAGCCCCAGCATTTT
TRBD1	TRBV3-1/TRBV3-2	TRBJ1-2	once	CASSRDREDYGYTF	TGTGCCAGCAGCAGAGACAGGGAAGACTATGGCTACACCTTC
NA	TRBV29-1	TRBJ1-6	NA	CSVWTVRSPLHF	TGCAGCGTTTGGACAGTGCGCTCACCCCTCCACTTT
NA	TRBV6-1	TRBJ2-1	NA	CASSDGEQFF	TGTGCCAGCAGTGATGGGGAGCAGTTCTTC
NA	TRBV24-1	TRBJ2-5	NA	CATSDAVGETQYF	TGTGCCACCAGTGATGCAGTTGGAGAGACCCAGTACTTC
NA	TRBV6-5	TRBJ2-1	NA	CASRLGGGLNNEQFF	TGTGCCAGCAGGCTGGGTGGAGGACTCAACAATGAGCAGTTCTTC
TRBD1	TRBV6-1	TRBJ2-2	NA	CASSERTGSPGELFF	TGTGCCAGCAGTGAAAGGACAGGGTCACCCGGGGAGCTGTTTTTT
TRBD2	TRBV4-1	TRBJ2-5	NA	CASSQIAGLAAQYF	TGCGCCAGCAGCCAAATAGCGGGGCTTGCGGCCCAGTACTTC
NA	TRBV11-2	TRBJ2-7	NA	CASSLENEQYF	TGTGCCAGCAGCTTAGAAAATGAGCAGTACTTC
NA	TRBV30	TRBJ1-1	NA	CAWSTHTEAFF	TGTGCCTGGAGTACCCATACTGAAGCTTTCTTT
NA	TRBV6-7	TRBJ1-5	NA	CASRGEQGEYSNQPQHF	TGTGCCAGCAGGGGTGAACAAGGGGAATATAGCAATCAGCCCCAGCATTTT
NA	TRBV30	TRBJ1-6	NA	CAWSRLYNSPLHF	TGTGCCTGGAGTCGTCTGTATAATTCACCCCTCCACTTT
NA	TRBV4-1	TRBJ2-7	NA	CASSQVPPGAYEQYF	TGCGCCAGCAGCCAAGTTCCCCCGGGAGCCTACGAGCAGTACTTC
NA	TRBV28	TRBJ2-5	NA	CASTWRGDRTQYF	TGTGCCAGCACCTGGAGAGGCGACAGGACCCAGTACTTC
NA	TRBV5-1	TRBJ1-2	NA	CASRVGDGSYTF	TGCGCCAGCAGAGTGGGGGATGGGAGCTACACCTTC
NA	TRBV11-1	TRBJ2-7	NA	CASSLDPGASYEQYF	TGTGCCAGCAGCTTAGACCCAGGGGCCTCCTACGAGCAGTACTTC
TRBD2	TRBV19	TRBJ2-3	once	CASRLAGGPTDTQYF	TGTGCCAGTAGATTAGCGGGGGGGCCCACAGATACGCAGTATTTT
NA	TRBV6-6	TRBJ2-7	NA	CASSYPPQDEQYF	TGTGCCAGCAGTTACCCCCCCCAGGACGAGCAGTACTTC
TRBD1	TRBV10-3	TRBJ2-7	NA	CAIMGQSGYEQYF	TGTGCCATCATGGGACAGAGTGGTTACGAGCAGTACTTC
NA	TRBV2	TRBJ1-5	NA	CASSRDSNQPQHF	TGTGCCAGCAGCCGGGACAGCAATCAGCCCCAGCATTTT
TRBD1	TRBV18	TRBJ1-4	NA	CASSPGTESNEKLFF	TGTGCCAGCTCACCCGGGACAGAATCTAATGAAAAACTGTTTTTT
NA	TRBV24-1	TRBJ1-2	NA	CATSDSGTNYGYTF	TGTGCCACCAGTGATTCGGGGACTAACTATGGCTACACCTTC
TRBD1	TRBV10-2	TRBJ1-2	NA	CASMGGQGRVYTF	TGCGCCAGCATGGGGGGACAGGGGAGGGTCTACACCTTC
TRBD1	TRBV3-1/TRBV3-2	TRBJ2-6	few	CASSQGTGTLLTF	TGTGCCAGCAGCCAAGGGACAGGGACTTTACTGACTTTC
NA	TRBV25-1	TRBJ2-7	few	CASSEYYEQYF	TGTGCCAGCAGTGAATACTACGAGCAGTACTTC
NA	TRBV5-5	TRBJ1-2	NA	CASSLGTVDGYTF	TGTGCCAGCAGCTTGGGGACAGTTGATGGCTACACCTTC
NA	TRBV6-5	TRBJ1-6	NA	CASSLNSPLHF	TGTGCCAGCAGTCTAAATTCACCCCTCCACTTT
NA	TRBV21-1	TRBJ1-1	NA	CASSPKTGMNTEAFF	TGTGCCAGCAGTCCTAAAACAGGGATGAACACTGAAGCTTTCTTT
NA	TRBV27	TRBJ2-4	NA	CASVPEPAKNIQYF	TGTGCCAGCGTTCCGGAGCCGGCCAAAAACATTCAGTACTTC
NA	TRBV30	TRBJ1-4	NA	CAWSDTPAREKLFF	TGTGCCTGGAGTGACACACCAGCAAGGGAAAAACTGTTTTTT
TRBD1	TRBV11-2	TRBJ2-7	NA	CASSSIDRGVYEQYF	TGTGCCAGCAGCTCTATAGACAGGGGGGTATACGAGCAGTACTTC
NA	TRBV12-3/TRBV12-4	TRBJ1-3	once	CASSPGKGNTIYF	TGTGCCAGCAGTCCAGGGAAAGGAAACACCATATATTTT
NA	TRBV30	TRBJ1-5	NA	CAWSEQGSQPQHF	TGTGCCTGGAGTGAACAGGGAAGTCAGCCCCAGCATTTT
NA	TRBV3-1/TRBV3-2	TRBJ1-1	NA	CASSQVGGRTEAFF	TGTGCCAGCAGCCAAGTAGGGGGTCGGACTGAAGCTTTCTTT
NA	TRBV18	TRBJ1-3	NA	CASSPKAPTGNTIYF	TGTGCCAGCTCACCCAAGGCCCCCACTGGAAACACCATATATTTT